The 10 T cell receptor beta chains in this list originate from one sample, sequenced in a study of CD8 T cells in ankylosing spondylitis. TCRdb independently ran MiXCR on the 5' RACE reads; one entry per CDR3 protein. The table includes fewer than 250,000 distinct CDR3 sequences, 20% to 30% detected once. The sample comprised blood, either unsorted or a sorted T cell fraction (not recorded which). These receptors were obtained from a male donor with ankylosing spondylitis or in good health (not recorded which).

The V and J genes are TRBV4-1 and TRBJ2-7, with D hard to call. Trimming removed 0 bases at V and 9 bases at J, with 15 bases between. In germline, CDR1 is MGHRA, CDR2 YSYEKL. This CDR3 comprises 14 residues. CDR3 residues: CASSQEYRDLPQYF. Here the CDR3 DNA reads TGCGCCAGCAGCCAAGAATATAGAGACCTCCCGCAGTACTTC.

This clonotype showed up many times. CDR3 nucleotides: TGTGCCAGCAGTGAACAACTTTACAATGAGCAGTTCTTC. Protein: CASSEQLYNEQFF. The chain uses TRBV6-1 and TRBJ2-1; D is ambiguous. The germline V and J ends were trimmed by 2 bases and 4 bases, with 6 bases remaining between them. Germline V CDR1 and CDR2: MNHNS, SASEGT. The CDR3 runs to 13 residues.

A few counts support this clonotype. J is TRBJ2-1 and V is TRBV11-2; 16 positions agree with TRBD2. Per the germline V gene, CDR1 is SGHAT and CDR2 is FQNNGV. The CDR3 extends over 15 amino acids. J was trimmed by 13 bases and V by 5 bases; bases with no gene match: 8. CDR3 amino acids: CASSPGTSGGGGQFF. In DNA, the CDR3 is TGTGCCAGCAGCCCAGGGACTAGCGGGGGGGGCGGACAGTTCTTC.

This clonotype appeared many times. V and J are TRBV12-3 or TRBV12-4 and TRBJ2-7; a weak D match, TRBD2 (6 bases). Trimming stripped 8 bases from V and 0 bases from J, with 14 bases between. The CDR3 covers 14 residues. The CDR3 coding sequence is TGTGCCAGCGGAGCGGGCGGAAGCTCCTACGAGCAGTACTTC. Protein sequence: CASGAGGSSYEQYF.

This clonotype has at least ten counts. The rearrangement links TRBV5-1 to TRBJ2-7, with a weak D call TRBD2 (6 bases). The length of the CDR3 is 14 residues. Germline lookup yields CDR1 SGHRS and CDR2 YFSETQ. Trimming pared 4 bases from V and 2 bases from J, leaving 13 bases between. The CDR3 here is CASSVSGTAYEQYF. CDR3 coding DNA: TGCGCCAGCAGCGTTAGCGGAACTGCCTACGAGCAGTACTTC.

This chain links TRBV20-1 with TRBJ2-5, with 11 bases identical to TRBD2. Germline V gene sequence: CDR1 DFQATT, CDR2 SNEGSKA (reference sequence). The CDR3 runs to 14 residues. Trimming took 2 bases from V and 2 from J; bases not matched to a gene: 1. In DNA, the CDR3 is TGCAGTGCTAGAATAGCGGGAGGGCAAGAGACCCAGTACTTC. Its translation is CSARIAGGQETQYF.

This clonotype was detected ten times or more. The chain employs TRBV12-3 or TRBV12-4 and TRBJ2-1; perhaps TRBD2 as D (6 bases). The CDR3 has 15 amino acids. V dropped 6 bases and J dropped 7 bases, with 19 bases sitting between them. The CDR3 loop reads CASSEDPGEWNEQFF. The CDR3 coding sequence is TGTGCCAGCAGCGAGGATCCGGGGGAATGGAATGAGCAGTTCTTC.

The chain couples TRBV29-1 to TRBJ1-1; no reliable D call. This CDR3 is 13 amino acids long. Trimming removed 2 bases at V and 5 bases at J, with 12 bases between. Germline values: CDR1 SQVTM, CDR2 ANQGSEA. The CDR3 sequence is CSVEPPGGTEAFF. The CDR3, as DNA: TGCAGCGTTGAACCCCCTGGTGGGACTGAAGCTTTCTTT.

In this sample, this clonotype turned up many times. The chain recombines TRBV4-3 with TRBJ1-2; D might be TRBD1 (6 bases). In germline, CDR1 is LGHNA, CDR2 YSLEER. Trimming shortened V by 5 bases and J by 2 bases, and 12 bases separated the two germline ends. This CDR3 contains 14 residues. Here the CDR3 reads CASSRGAANYGYTF. For the CDR3, the DNA is TGCGCCAGCAGCAGGGGGGCGGCGAACTATGGCTACACCTTC.

CDR3 in amino acids: CASSGTITDTQYF. CDR3 sequence (DNA): TGTGCCAGCAGTGGGACCATCACAGATACGCAGTATTTT. J is TRBJ2-3 and V is TRBV12-3 or TRBV12-4, with D tentatively TRBD1 or TRBD2 (5 bases each). CDR3 length: 13 residues. V shed 5 bases and J shed 2 bases, with 8 bases lying between them.